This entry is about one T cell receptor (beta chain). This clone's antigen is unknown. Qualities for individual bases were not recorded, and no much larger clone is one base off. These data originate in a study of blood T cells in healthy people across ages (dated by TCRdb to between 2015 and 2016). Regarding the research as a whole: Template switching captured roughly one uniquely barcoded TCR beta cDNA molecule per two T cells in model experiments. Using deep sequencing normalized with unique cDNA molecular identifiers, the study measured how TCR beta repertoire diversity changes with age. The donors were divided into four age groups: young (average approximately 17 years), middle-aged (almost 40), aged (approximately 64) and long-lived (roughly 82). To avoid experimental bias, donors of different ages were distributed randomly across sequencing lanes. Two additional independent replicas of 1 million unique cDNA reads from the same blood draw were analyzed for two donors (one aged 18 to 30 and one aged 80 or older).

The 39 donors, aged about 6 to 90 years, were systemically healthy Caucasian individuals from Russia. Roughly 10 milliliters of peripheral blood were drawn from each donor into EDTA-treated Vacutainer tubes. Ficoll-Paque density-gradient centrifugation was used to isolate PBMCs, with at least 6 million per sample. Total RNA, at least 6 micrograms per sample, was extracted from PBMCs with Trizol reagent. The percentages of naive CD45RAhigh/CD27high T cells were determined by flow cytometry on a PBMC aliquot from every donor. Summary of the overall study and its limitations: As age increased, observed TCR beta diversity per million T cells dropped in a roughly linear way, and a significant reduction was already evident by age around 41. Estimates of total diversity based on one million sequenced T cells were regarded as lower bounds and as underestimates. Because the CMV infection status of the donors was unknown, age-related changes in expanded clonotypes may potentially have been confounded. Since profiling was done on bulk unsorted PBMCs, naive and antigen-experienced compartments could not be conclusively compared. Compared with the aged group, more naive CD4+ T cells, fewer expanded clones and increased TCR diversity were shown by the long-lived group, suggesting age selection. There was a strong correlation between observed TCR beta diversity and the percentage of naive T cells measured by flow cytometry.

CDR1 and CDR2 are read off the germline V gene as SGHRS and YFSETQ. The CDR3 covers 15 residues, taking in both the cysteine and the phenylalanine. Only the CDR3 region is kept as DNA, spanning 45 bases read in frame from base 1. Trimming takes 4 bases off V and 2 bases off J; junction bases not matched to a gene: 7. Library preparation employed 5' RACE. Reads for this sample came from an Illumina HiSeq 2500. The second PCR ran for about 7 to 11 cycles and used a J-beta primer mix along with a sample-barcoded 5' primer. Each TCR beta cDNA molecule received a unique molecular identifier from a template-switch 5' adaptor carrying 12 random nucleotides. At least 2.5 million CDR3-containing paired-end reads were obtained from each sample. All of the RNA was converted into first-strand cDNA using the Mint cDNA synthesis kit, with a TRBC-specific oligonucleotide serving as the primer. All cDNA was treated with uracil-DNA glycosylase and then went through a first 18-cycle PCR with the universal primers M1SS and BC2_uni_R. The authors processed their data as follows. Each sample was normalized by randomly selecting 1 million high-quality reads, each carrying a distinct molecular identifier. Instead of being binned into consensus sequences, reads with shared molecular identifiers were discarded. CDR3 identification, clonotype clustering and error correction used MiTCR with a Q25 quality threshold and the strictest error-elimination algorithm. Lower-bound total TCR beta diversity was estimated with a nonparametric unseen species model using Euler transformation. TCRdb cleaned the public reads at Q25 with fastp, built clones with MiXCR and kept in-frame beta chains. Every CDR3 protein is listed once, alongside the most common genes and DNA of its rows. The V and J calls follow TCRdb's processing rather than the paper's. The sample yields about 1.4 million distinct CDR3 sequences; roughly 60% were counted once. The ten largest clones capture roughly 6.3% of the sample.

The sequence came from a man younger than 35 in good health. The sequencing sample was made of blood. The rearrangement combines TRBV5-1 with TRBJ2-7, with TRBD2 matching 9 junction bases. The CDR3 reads CASSPQAGGTYEQYF. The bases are TGCGCCAGCAGCCCCCAAGCGGGAGGAACCTACGAGCAGTACTTC. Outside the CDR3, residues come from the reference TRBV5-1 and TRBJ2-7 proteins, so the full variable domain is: KAGVTQTPRYLIKTRGQQVTLSCSPISGHRSVSWYQQTPGQGLQFLFEYFSETQRNKGNFPGRFSGRQFSNSRSEMNVSTLELGDSALYLCASSPQAGGTYEQYFGPGTRLTVT.